Below, 17 T cell receptor beta chains from the same sample are listed, as sequenced in a study of cytotoxic CD8 clonotypes in ibrutinib-treated CLL. The table came from immunoSEQ multiplex PCR; TCRdb's copy has only in-frame clones and leaves some out. The sample holds approximately 130,000 clones; 84% are singletons and the top ten take roughly 3.1%. This specimen consisted of PBMCs, obtained after 24 months of ibrutinib treatment. The receptor source for this set is a human donor with chronic lymphocytic leukemia.

In its sample, this clone was seen once. J is TRBJ1-2 and V is TRBV28, with D tentatively TRBD1 (5 bases). V lost 7 bases to trimming and J lost 8 bases, with 11 bases between them. Per the germline V gene, CDR1 is MDHEN and CDR2 is SYDVKM. The CDR3 runs 11 residues. CDR3 DNA sequence: TGTGCCAGCACCCTGGGGGTCGGCTACACCTTC. This sequence encodes CASTLGVGYTF.

The chain joins TRBV5-4 to TRBJ2-5, with D possibly matching TRBD1 (6 bases). The CDR3 spans 14 residues. CDR1 is SGHNT and CDR2 is YYREEE in the germline V gene (reference sequence). Between the trimmed V and J ends, which lost 4 bases and 1 base, there was a span of 11 bases. The CDR3 nucleotides read TGTGCCAGCAGCCCAGGGGAACGCCAAGAGACCCAGTACTTC. Its translation: CASSPGERQETQYF.

CDR3 sequence reads: CASSIGQSYGYTF. DNA for the CDR3: TGTGCCAGCAGTATAGGACAGAGCTATGGCTACACCTTC. The V and J genes are TRBV6-6 and TRBJ1-2; TRBD1 might be the D (6 bases). Looked up from germline, CDR1 is MNHNY and CDR2 is SVGAGI (reference sequence). The germline V and J ends were trimmed by 5 bases and 4 bases, with 11 bases remaining between them. The CDR3 totals 13 residues.

This chain joins TRBV9 and TRBJ1-2; no firm D call. V was cut by 2 bases and J by 5 bases, with 10 bases left in between. The germline gives CDR1 SGDLS, CDR2 YYNGEE. The CDR3 is 13 amino acids. CDR3 in DNA: TGTGCCAGCAGCGTCGGGCCCCAATATGGCTACACCTTC. It encodes CASSVGPQYGYTF.

The CDR3 sequence: CASTLGQGRGDGYTF. CDR3 DNA: TGTGCCAGCACCCTCGGACAGGGTAGGGGTGATGGCTACACCTTC. The chain joins TRBV2 to TRBJ1-2; TRBD1 matches 8 bases. V lost 7 bases and J lost 6; bases outside the gene matches: 13. The germline V gene encodes CDR1 SNHLY and CDR2 FYNNEI. CDR3 length: 15 residues.

V is TRBV10-3 and J is TRBJ1-1; D gene ambiguous. There are 15 residues in the CDR3. The germline CDR1 and CDR2 sequences are ENHRY and SYGVKD. V dropped 6 bases and J dropped 1 base, with 15 bases sitting between them. The CDR3: CAISPRGWGNTEAFF. The CDR3, as DNA: TGTGCCATCAGCCCGAGAGGGTGGGGGAACACTGAAGCTTTCTTT.

The rearrangement joins TRBV7-9 to TRBJ2-7; D possibly corresponds to TRBD2 (6 bases). Germline lookup yields CDR1 SEHNR and CDR2 FQNEAQ (reference sequence). V lost 2 bases and J lost 2, with 16 bases in between. The CDR3 spans 16 residues. The CDR3 sequence is CASSLFAGTRPYEQYF. Written as DNA, the CDR3 is TGTGCCAGCAGCTTATTTGCCGGGACTCGGCCCTACGAGCAGTACTTC.

This clone turned up a few times. The chain links TRBV7-2 to TRBJ2-7; D perhaps matches TRBD1 (6 bases). The CDR3 contains 15 residues. CDR1 and CDR2 from the germline V gene are SGHTA and FQGNSA. The V end lost 5 bases, the J end lost 1 base, and 15 bases lay between the germline ends. The CDR3 is CASSLLVRGSYEQYF. The CDR3 DNA follows: TGTGCCAGCAGCCTGCTGGTCAGGGGTTCCTACGAGCAGTACTTC.

This chain joins TRBV6-4 and TRBJ1-2; 9 bases are a match to TRBD1. V trimming: 6 bases; J trimming: 4 bases; junction bases outside the gene matches: 9. The germline V gene has CDR1 MRHNA and CDR2 SNTAGT. This CDR3 region has 15 residues. Here the CDR3 reads CASRPTGGIGYGYTF. In nucleotides, the CDR3 is TGTGCCAGCAGACCTACAGGGGGCATTGGCTATGGCTACACCTTC.

This clone appeared a single time. No conserved phenylalanine or tryptophan ends this CDR3, so it is likely a read error. The chain combines TRBV7-2 with TRBJ1-2, with no clear D. The V end lost 4 bases, the J end lost 5 bases, and 17 bases lay between the germline ends. The CDR3 length is 15 residues. Germline CDR1 reads SGHTA; CDR2 reads FQGNSA. The CDR3, as DNA: TGTGCCAGCAGCTCACGAGCTCTGGGTGCTTATGGCTACACCGTC. Protein sequence: CASSSRALGAYGYTV.

J is TRBJ2-5 and V is TRBV11-2, with D perhaps being TRBD1 or TRBD2 (5 bases each). The V gene lost 5 bases and the J gene lost 0 bases, with 16 bases spanning the gap. Germline CDR1 SGHAT, CDR2 FQNNGV. This CDR3 spans 16 amino acids. CDR3 DNA: TGTGCCAGCAGCATACCCGGGACCCAGTACCAAGAGACCCAGTACTTC. It codes for CASSIPGTQYQETQYF.

CDR3: CASSKPGQGDYEQYF. The CDR3, as DNA: TGTGCCAGCAGCAAACCGGGACAAGGTGACTACGAGCAGTACTTC. The rearrangement joins TRBV5-4 to TRBJ2-7; maybe TRBD1 (6 bases). V lost 4 bases, J lost 3 bases, and 17 bases lay in between. Germline V gives CDR1 SGHNT, CDR2 YYREEE (reference sequence). The CDR3 has 15 amino acids.

This clone was observed a few times. The chain combines TRBV6-6 with TRBJ2-7, with 8 bases aligning to TRBD1. Unmatched junction bases numbered 5, after V lost 2 bases and J lost 5 bases. The CDR3 has 14 amino acids. CDR1 and CDR2 (germline): MNHNY, SVGAGI (reference sequence). Here the CDR3 reads CASSYRDRFNEQYF. The CDR3 DNA sequence: TGTGCCAGCAGTTACAGGGACAGGTTCAACGAGCAGTACTTC.

The chain links TRBV7-9 to TRBJ2-3; D could derive from TRBD1 or TRBD2 (5 bases each). CDR3 length equals 14 residues. Trimming stripped 7 bases from V and 4 bases from J, with 15 bases between. Germline V gene lookup returns CDR1 SEHNR and CDR2 FQNEAQ (reference sequence). The CDR3: CASIGTEGADTQYF. The CDR3 DNA reads as TGTGCCAGCATCGGGACCGAAGGGGCAGATACGCAGTATTTT.

This clone has a handful of counts. The CDR3 protein is CASRPKRSGGYNEQFF. In nucleotides, the CDR3 is TGTGCCAGCAGGCCCAAGCGCAGCGGGGGGTACAATGAGCAGTTCTTC. The genes are TRBV25-1 and TRBJ2-1, with TRBD2 matching over 9 bases. Germline CDR1 MGHDK, CDR2 SYGVNS. This CDR3 spans 16 amino acids. Trimming at V came to 6 bases and at J to 4 bases, leaving 10 bases not matched to a gene.

The V call is TRBV28, the J call TRBJ2-7, with a possible D match to TRBD2 (5 bases). The V gene's germline CDR1 is MDHEN and CDR2 SYDVKM. This CDR3 has 16 amino acids. Trimming removed 5 bases from V and 2 bases from J, with 19 bases in between. The CDR3 DNA is TGTGCCAGCAGTCCCAGTAGCCTAGCTGGGGCCTACGAGCAGTACTTC. Amino acid sequence: CASSPSSLAGAYEQYF.

The chain carries TRBV5-1 and TRBJ2-7; D is undetermined. V was shortened by 1 base and J by 4 bases, with 12 bases between the two germline ends. Germline V gene data show CDR1 as SGHRS and CDR2 as YFSETQ. The CDR3 spans 14 residues. The CDR3, as DNA: TGCGCCAGCAGCTTGTTCACAGACTCTTACGAGCAGTACTTC. This translates into CASSLFTDSYEQYF. Together with reference TRBV5-1 and TRBJ2-7, the CDR3 gives the full variable domain: KAGVTQTPRYLIKTRGQQVTLSCSPISGHRSVSWYQQTPGQGLQFLFEYFSETQRNKGNFPGRFSGRQFSNSRSEMNVSTLELGDSALYLCASSLFTDSYEQYFGPGTRLTVT.